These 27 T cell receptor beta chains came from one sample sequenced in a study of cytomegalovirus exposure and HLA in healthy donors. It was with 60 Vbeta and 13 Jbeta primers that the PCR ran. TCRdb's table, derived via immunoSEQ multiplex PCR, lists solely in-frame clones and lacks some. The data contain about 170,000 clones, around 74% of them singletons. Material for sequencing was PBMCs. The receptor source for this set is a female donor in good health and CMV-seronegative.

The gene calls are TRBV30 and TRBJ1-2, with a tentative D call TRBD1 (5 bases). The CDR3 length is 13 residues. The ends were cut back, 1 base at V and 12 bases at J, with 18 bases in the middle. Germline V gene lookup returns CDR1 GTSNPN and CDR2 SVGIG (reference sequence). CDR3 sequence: CAWSGGRDHPNTF. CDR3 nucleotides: TGTGCCTGGAGTGGGGGGAGGGACCACCCCAACACCTTC.

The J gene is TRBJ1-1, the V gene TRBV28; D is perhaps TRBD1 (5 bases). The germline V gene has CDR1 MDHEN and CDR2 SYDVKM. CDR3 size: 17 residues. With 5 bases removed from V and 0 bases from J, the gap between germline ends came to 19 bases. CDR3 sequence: CASSLPGSYGLNTEAFF. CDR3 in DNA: TGTGCCAGCAGTCTACCAGGGTCCTATGGTCTGAACACTGAAGCTTTCTTT. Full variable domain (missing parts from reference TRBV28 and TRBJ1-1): DVKVTQSSRYLVKRTGEKVFLECVQDMDHENMFWYRQDPGLGLRLIYFSYDVKMKEKGDIPEGYSVSREKKERFSLILESASTNQTSMYLCASSLPGSYGLNTEAFFGQGTRLTVV.

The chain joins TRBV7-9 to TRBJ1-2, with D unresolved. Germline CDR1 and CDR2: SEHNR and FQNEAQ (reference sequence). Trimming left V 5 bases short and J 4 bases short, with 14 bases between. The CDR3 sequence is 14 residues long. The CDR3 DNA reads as TGTGCCAGCAGCCGCGAGGCCGCCCCCTATGGCTACACCTTC. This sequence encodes CASSREAAPYGYTF.

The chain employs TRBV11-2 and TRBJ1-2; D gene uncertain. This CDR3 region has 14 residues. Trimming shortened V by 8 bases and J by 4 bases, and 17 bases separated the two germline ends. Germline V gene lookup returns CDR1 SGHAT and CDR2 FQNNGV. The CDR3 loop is CASSDSALSYGYTF. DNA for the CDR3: TGTGCCAGCTCCGATTCAGCGCTGAGCTATGGCTACACCTTC.

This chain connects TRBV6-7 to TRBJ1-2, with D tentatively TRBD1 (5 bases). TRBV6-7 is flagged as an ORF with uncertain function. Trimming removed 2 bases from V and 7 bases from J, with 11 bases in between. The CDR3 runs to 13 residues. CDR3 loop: CASSYQGLGGYTF. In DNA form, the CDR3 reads TGTGCCAGCAGTTACCAGGGCTTGGGTGGCTACACCTTC.

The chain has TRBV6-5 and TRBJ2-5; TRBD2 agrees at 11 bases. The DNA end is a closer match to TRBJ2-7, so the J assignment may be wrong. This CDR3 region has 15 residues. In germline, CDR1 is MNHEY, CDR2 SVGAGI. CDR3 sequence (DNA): TGTGCCAGCAGTTCGAGACTAGCGGGGTCCTACGAGCAGTACTTC. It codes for CASSSRLAGSYEQYF.

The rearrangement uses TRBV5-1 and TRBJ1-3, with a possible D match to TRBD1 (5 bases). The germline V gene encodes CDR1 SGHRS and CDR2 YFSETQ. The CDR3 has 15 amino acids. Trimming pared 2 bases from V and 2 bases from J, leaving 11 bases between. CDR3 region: CASSFWGVPGNTIYF. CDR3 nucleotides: TGCGCCAGCAGCTTCTGGGGGGTCCCTGGAAACACCATATATTTT.

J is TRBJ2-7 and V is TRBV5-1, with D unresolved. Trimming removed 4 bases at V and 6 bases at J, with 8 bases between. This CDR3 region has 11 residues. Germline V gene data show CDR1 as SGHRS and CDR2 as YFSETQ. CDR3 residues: CASSLLSEQYF. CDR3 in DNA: TGCGCCAGCAGCCTCCTTAGCGAGCAGTACTTC.

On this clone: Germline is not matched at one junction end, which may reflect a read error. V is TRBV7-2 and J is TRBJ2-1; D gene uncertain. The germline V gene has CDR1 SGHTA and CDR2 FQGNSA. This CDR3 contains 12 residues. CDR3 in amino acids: CASSVARDEQFF. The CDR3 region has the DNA TGTGCCAGCAGCGTAGCTAGAGATGAGCAGTTCTTC.

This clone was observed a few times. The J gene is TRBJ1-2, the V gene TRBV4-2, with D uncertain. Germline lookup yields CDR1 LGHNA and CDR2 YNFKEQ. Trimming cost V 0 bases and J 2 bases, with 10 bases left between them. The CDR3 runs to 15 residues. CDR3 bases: TGTGCCAGCAGCCAAGAACCGACATTGAACTATGGCTACACCTTC. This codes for CASSQEPTLNYGYTF.

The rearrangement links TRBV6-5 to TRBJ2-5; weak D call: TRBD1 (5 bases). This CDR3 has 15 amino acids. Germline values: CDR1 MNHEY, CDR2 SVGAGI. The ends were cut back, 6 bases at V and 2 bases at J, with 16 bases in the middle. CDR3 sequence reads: CASRRDQGRQETQYF. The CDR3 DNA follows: TGTGCCAGCAGGAGAGATCAGGGAAGGCAAGAGACCCAGTACTTC.

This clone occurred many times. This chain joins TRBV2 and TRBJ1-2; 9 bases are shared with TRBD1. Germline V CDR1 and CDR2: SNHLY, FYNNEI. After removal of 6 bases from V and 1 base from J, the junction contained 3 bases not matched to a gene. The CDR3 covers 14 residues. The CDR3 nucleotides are TGTGCCAGCAGAGAGGACAGGGGTAACTATGGCTACACCTTC. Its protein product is CASREDRGNYGYTF. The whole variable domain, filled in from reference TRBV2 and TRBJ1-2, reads EPEVTQTPSHQVTQMGQEVILRCVPISNHLYFYWYRQILGQKVEFLVSFYNNEISEKSEIFDDQFSVERPDGSNFTLKIRSTKLEDSAMYFCASREDRGNYGYTFGSGTRLTVV.

This CDR3 is CASSQDRGASSYNEQFF. For the CDR3, the DNA is TGTGCCAGCAGCCAGGACAGGGGGGCTAGCTCCTACAATGAGCAGTTCTTC. The chain combines TRBV4-2 with TRBJ2-1, with 10 bases identical to TRBD1. The CDR3 length is 17 residues. Germline V gene sequence: CDR1 LGHNA, CDR2 YNFKEQ. J was trimmed by 0 bases and V by 3 bases; bases with no gene match: 5.

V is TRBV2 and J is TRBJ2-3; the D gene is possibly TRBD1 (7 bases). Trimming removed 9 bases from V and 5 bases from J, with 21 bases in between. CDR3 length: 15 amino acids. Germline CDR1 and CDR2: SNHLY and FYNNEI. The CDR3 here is CASAEGQGGKDTQYF. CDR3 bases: TGTGCCAGTGCGGAGGGGCAGGGGGGAAAAGATACGCAGTATTTT. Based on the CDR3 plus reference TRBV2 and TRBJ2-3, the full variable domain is EPEVTQTPSHQVTQMGQEVILRCVPISNHLYFYWYRQILGQKVEFLVSFYNNEISEKSEIFDDQFSVERPDGSNFTLKIRSTKLEDSAMYFCASAEGQGGKDTQYFGPGTRLTVL.

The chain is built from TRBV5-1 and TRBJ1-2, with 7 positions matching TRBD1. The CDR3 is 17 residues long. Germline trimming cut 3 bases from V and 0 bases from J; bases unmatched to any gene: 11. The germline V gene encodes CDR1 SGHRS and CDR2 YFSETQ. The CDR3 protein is CASSSGQAVRANYGYTF. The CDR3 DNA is TGCGCCAGCAGCTCTGGACAGGCGGTTAGGGCTAACTATGGCTACACCTTC.

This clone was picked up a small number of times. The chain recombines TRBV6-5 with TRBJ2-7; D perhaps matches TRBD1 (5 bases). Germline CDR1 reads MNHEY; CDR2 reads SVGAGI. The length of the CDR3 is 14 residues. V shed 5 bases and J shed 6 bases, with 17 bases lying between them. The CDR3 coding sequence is TGTGCCAGCAGTCGACAGCTAACTGTGCGCGAGCAGTACTTC. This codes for CASSRQLTVREQYF.

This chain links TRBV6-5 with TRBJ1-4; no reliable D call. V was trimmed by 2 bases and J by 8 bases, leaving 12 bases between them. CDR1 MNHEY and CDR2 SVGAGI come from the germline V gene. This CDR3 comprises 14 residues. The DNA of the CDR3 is TGTGCCAGCAGTTACGGGCAGGCGGGGGAAAAACTGTTTTTT. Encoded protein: CASSYGQAGEKLFF.

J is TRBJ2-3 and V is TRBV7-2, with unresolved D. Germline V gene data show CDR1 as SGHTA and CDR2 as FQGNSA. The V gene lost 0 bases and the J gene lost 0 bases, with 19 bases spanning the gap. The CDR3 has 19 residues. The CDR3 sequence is CASSLARSPTVSSTDTQYF. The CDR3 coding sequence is TGTGCCAGCAGCTTAGCGCGTAGCCCTACTGTCTCTAGCACAGATACGCAGTATTTT.

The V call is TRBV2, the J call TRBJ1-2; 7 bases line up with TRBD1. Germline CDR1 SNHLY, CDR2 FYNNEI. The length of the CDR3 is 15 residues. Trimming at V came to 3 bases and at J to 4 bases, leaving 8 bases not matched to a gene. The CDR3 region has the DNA TGTGCCAGCAGTGAGGGGCAGGGGGATGTCTATGGCTACACCTTC. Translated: CASSEGQGDVYGYTF.

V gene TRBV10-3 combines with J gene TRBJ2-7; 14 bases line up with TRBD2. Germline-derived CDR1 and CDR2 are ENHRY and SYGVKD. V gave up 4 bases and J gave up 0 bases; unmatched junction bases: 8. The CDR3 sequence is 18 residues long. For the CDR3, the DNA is TGTGCCATCAGTGTGACTAGCGGGGGGGACTTCAGCTCCTACGAGCAGTACTTC. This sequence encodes CAISVTSGGDFSSYEQYF.

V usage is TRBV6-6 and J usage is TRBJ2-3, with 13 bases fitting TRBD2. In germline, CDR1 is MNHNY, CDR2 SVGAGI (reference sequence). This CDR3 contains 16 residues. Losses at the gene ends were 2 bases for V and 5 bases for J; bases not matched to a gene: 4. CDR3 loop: CASSYDGLAGEDTQYF. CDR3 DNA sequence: TGTGCCAGCAGTTACGACGGACTAGCGGGAGAAGATACGCAGTATTTT.

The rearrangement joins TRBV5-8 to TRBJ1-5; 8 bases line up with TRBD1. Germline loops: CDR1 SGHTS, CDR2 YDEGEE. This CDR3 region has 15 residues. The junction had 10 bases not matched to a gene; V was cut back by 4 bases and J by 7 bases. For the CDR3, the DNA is TGTGCCAGCAGCCTTCTCAGGGGGCGAAGCCAGCCCCAGCATTTT. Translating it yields CASSLLRGRSQPQHF.

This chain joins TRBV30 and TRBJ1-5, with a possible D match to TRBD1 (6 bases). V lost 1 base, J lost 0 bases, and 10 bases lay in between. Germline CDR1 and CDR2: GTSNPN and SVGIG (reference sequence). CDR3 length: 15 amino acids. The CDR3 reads CAWSEGQHSNQPQHF. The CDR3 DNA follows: TGTGCCTGGAGTGAGGGACAACATAGCAATCAGCCCCAGCATTTT.

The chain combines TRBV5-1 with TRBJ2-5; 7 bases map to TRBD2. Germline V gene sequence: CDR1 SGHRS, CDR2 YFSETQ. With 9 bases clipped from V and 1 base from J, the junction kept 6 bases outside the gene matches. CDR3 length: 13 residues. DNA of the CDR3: TGCGCCACCAAAAGCGGGATCCAAGAGACCCAGTACTTC. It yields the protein CATKSGIQETQYF.

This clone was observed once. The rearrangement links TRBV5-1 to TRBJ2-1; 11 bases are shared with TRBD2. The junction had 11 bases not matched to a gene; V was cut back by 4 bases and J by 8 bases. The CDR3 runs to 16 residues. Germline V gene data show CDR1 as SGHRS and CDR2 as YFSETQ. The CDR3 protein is CASSPLAGGLGDEQFF. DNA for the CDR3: TGCGCCAGCAGCCCGTTAGCGGGAGGGCTCGGAGATGAGCAGTTCTTC.

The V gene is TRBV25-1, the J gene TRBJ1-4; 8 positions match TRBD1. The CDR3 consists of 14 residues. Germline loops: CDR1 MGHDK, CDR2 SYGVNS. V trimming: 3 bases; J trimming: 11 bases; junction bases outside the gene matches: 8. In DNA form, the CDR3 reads TGTGCCAGCAGTGACCCGGGACAGGCGAGGAAACTGTTTTTT. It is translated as CASSDPGQARKLFF. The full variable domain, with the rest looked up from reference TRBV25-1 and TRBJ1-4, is EADIYQTPRYLVIGTGKKITLECSQTMGHDKMYWYQQDPGMELHLIHYSYGVNSTEKGDLSSESTVSRIRTEHFPLTLESARPSHTSQYLCASSDPGQARKLFFGSGTQLSVL.

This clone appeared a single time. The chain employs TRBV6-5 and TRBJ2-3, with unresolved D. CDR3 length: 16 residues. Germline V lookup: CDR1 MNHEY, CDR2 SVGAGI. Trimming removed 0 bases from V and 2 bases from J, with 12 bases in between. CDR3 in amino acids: CASSYSAAQITDTQYF. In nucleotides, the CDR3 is TGTGCCAGCAGTTACTCGGCGGCCCAAATCACAGATACGCAGTATTTT.